A single sample is the source of the 18 T cell receptor beta chains below, sequenced in a study of blood T cells in healthy people across ages. The authors ran a second PCR of roughly 6 to 12 cycles using a sample-barcoded 5' primer and a J-beta primer mix. One entry per CDR3 protein, called by TCRdb with MiXCR from the 5' RACE reads. The repertoire has around 1,800,000 distinct CDR3 sequences, about two fifths of them found once; the top ten carry 20% to 25%. The material sequenced was blood. These receptors originate from a human donor in good health.

This clonotype has only a few counts. This chain connects TRBV7-6 to TRBJ2-4, with 12 bases lining up with TRBD2. V shed 5 bases, J shed 0 bases, and the junction held 11 bases outside the gene matches. There are 19 residues in the CDR3. The germline gives CDR1 SGHVS, CDR2 FNYEAQ. The DNA of the CDR3 is TGTGCCAGCAGCGCCCGTGCTAGCGGGGGGGTCTTAGCCAAAAACATTCAGTACTTC. Its protein product is CASSARASGGVLAKNIQYF.

This clonotype was detected only a few times. The rearrangement joins TRBV10-3 to TRBJ1-2; 9 bases agree with TRBD1. The CDR3 runs 13 residues. Germline V gene sequence: CDR1 ENHRY, CDR2 SYGVKD. V was clipped by 4 bases and J by 6 bases; unmatched bases: 3. CDR3: CAISGTGVDGYTF. CDR3 coding DNA: TGTGCCATCAGTGGGACAGGGGTTGATGGCTACACCTTC.

The rearrangement joins TRBV5-1 to TRBJ1-2, with 9 bases lining up with TRBD1. Germline V gene lookup returns CDR1 SGHRS and CDR2 YFSETQ. This CDR3 has 15 amino acids. V lost 3 bases, J lost 5 bases, and 8 bases stayed unmatched. CDR3 in DNA: TGCGCCAGCAGCTCTGGACAGGGGCACCAATATGGCTACACCTTC. It yields the protein CASSSGQGHQYGYTF.

This clonotype was seen only once. This sequence joins TRBV4-1 and TRBJ1-1, with TRBD1 identical over 8 bases. Germline V gives CDR1 MGHRA, CDR2 YSYEKL. J lost 1 base, V lost 8 bases, and 6 bases had no gene match. This CDR3 has 14 amino acids. The CDR3 region has the DNA TGCGCCAGCGCCATAGGACAGGGGAACACTGAAGCTTTCTTT. Residues: CASAIGQGNTEAFF.

This clonotype appeared a few times. This chain uses TRBV28 with TRBJ2-5; no clear D gene. This CDR3 comprises 16 residues. Looked up from germline, CDR1 is MDHEN and CDR2 is SYDVKM. The V end was cut by 3 bases, the J end by 2 bases, with 16 bases between. This chain's CDR3 is CASSFTGGTLQETQYF. As DNA, the CDR3 is TGTGCCAGCAGTTTTACTGGCGGCACACTTCAAGAGACCCAGTACTTC.

This clonotype was observed a handful of times. The chain employs TRBV4-3 and TRBJ1-1; D gene uncertain. Germline-derived CDR1 and CDR2 are LGHNA and YSLEER. Deletions cut 3 bases from V and 4 bases from J, with 18 bases between. The CDR3 consists of 16 residues. CDR3 amino acids: CASSQSGGLSGTEAFF. CDR3 nucleotide sequence: TGCGCCAGCAGCCAGTCGGGCGGACTTTCTGGCACTGAAGCTTTCTTT.

The chain links TRBV29-1 to TRBJ2-1, with 7 bases matching TRBD1. This CDR3 is 13 amino acids long. V lost 5 bases to trimming and J lost 4 bases; unmatched junction nucleotides: 5. CDR1 is SQVTM and CDR2 is ANQGSEA in the germline V gene. CDR3 in amino acids: CSVLKQGYNEQFF. CDR3 in DNA: TGCAGCGTTTTAAAACAGGGGTACAATGAGCAGTTCTTC.

The V gene is TRBV15, the J gene TRBJ2-3; D remains ambiguous. V was shortened by 1 base and J by 1 base, with 6 bases between the two germline ends. Germline V gene lookup returns CDR1 LNHNV and CDR2 YYDKDF (reference sequence). The CDR3 consists of 14 residues. The DNA for the CDR3 is TGTGCCACCAGCAGAGTACCAGGCACAGATACGCAGTATTTT. It specifies CATSRVPGTDTQYF.

The chain carries TRBV28 and TRBJ2-7; tentative D call: TRBD2 (5 bases). This CDR3 contains 16 residues. The ends were cut back, 5 bases at V and 1 base at J, with 18 bases in the middle. In germline, CDR1 is MDHEN, CDR2 SYDVKM. The CDR3 nucleotides read TGTGCCAGCAGTCTTCGAGGGTTGATCCAATCCTACGAGCAGTACTTC. Amino acids: CASSLRGLIQSYEQYF.

This clonotype was counted a few times. The rearrangement joins TRBV29-1 to TRBJ1-2; D unresolved. CDR1 is SQVTM and CDR2 is ANQGSEA in the germline V gene. CDR3 length equals 9 residues. Between the trimmed V and J ends, which lost 6 bases and 7 bases, there was a span of 6 bases. The CDR3 nucleotides read TGCAGCGTGGAGGTTGGCTACACCTTC. It yields the protein CSVEVGYTF. Together with reference TRBV29-1 and TRBJ1-2, the CDR3 gives the full variable domain: SAVISQKPSRDICQRGTSLTIQCQVDSQVTMMFWYRQQPGQSLTLIATANQGSEATYESGFVIDKFPISRPNLTFSTLTVSNMSPEDSSIYLCSVEVGYTFGSGTRLTVV.

Ten or more counts support this clonotype. This chain joins TRBV4-3 and TRBJ2-1; D could derive from TRBD1 or TRBD2 (5 bases each). The germline V gene encodes CDR1 LGHNA and CDR2 YSLEER. The V and J ends lost 6 bases and 0 bases respectively, with 12 bases between them. The CDR3 covers 15 residues. The CDR3 region is CASRRDLSSYNEQFF. The DNA of the CDR3 is TGCGCCAGCAGAAGGGACCTGAGCTCCTACAATGAGCAGTTCTTC.

The chain employs TRBV7-9 and TRBJ1-6; the match to TRBD1 covers 7 bases. After removal of 4 bases from V and 5 bases from J, the junction contained 8 bases not matched to a gene. The CDR3 totals 16 residues. CDR1 and CDR2 (germline): SEHNR, FQNEAQ (reference sequence). The CDR3 loop reads CASSSQTGPDNSPLHF. The CDR3 DNA reads as TGTGCCAGCAGCTCCCAGACAGGGCCGGATAATTCACCCCTCCACTTT. The whole variable domain, filled in from reference TRBV7-9 and TRBJ1-6, reads DTGVSQNPRHKITKRGQNVTFRCDPISEHNRLYWYRQTLGQGPEFLTYFQNEAQLEKSRLLSDRFSAERPKGSFSTLEIQRTEQGDSAMYLCASSSQTGPDNSPLHFGNGTRLTVT.

The gene calls are TRBV6-1 and TRBJ1-6, with TRBD1 matching 10 bases. V trimming: 5 bases; J trimming: 8 bases; junction bases outside the gene matches: 12. Germline V gene data show CDR1 as MNHNS and CDR2 as SASEGT. This CDR3 region has 17 residues. CDR3 residues: CASSPYRTGGNDSPLHF. DNA of the CDR3: TGTGCCAGCAGTCCCTACCGGACAGGGGGTAATGATTCACCCCTCCACTTT.

CDR3 DNA: TGTGCCAGCAGCTCAAGGGGTGGGGCACGCTGGAATGAGCAGTTCTTC. Translating it yields CASSSRGGARWNEQFF. This rearrangement joins TRBV7-3 to TRBJ2-1; the D gene is possibly TRBD1 (5 bases). The CDR3 extends over 16 amino acids. Germline V gene sequence: CDR1 SGHTA, CDR2 FQGTGA. Trimming pared 4 bases from V and 7 bases from J, leaving 20 bases between.

In this sample, this clonotype turned up a few times. The rearrangement links TRBV2 to TRBJ1-2; D is possibly TRBD1 (6 bases). Germline CDR1 reads SNHLY; CDR2 reads FYNNEI. Between the trimmed V and J ends, which lost 6 bases and 8 bases, there was a span of 19 bases. The CDR3 loop spans 14 amino acids. The CDR3 sequence: CASSVQGTRRGYTF. The DNA of the CDR3 is TGTGCCAGCAGCGTCCAGGGGACTCGAAGGGGCTACACCTTC.

The V gene is TRBV10-3, the J gene TRBJ2-3; D perhaps matches TRBD2 (6 bases). V was cut by 6 bases and J by 2 bases, with 12 bases left in between. Germline values: CDR1 ENHRY, CDR2 SYGVKD. There are 14 residues in the CDR3. CDR3 in amino acids: CAISPSAVTDTQYF. CDR3 nucleotides: TGTGCCATCAGCCCTAGCGCCGTCACAGATACGCAGTATTTT.

This clonotype was seen more than once but under ten times. The chain is built from TRBV6-5 and TRBJ1-5; TRBD1 agrees at 7 bases. Unmatched junction bases numbered 10, after V lost 7 bases and J lost 7 bases. The germline V gene has CDR1 MNHEY and CDR2 SVGAGI. The CDR3 consists of 14 residues. The CDR3 bases are TGTGCCAGCACGATAAGGACAGGAGGCCAGCCCCAGCATTTT. Translation: CASTIRTGGQPQHF.

This clonotype was counted between two and nine times. The gene calls are TRBV29-1 and TRBJ1-1; TRBD1 might be the D (6 bases). In germline, CDR1 is SQVTM, CDR2 ANQGSEA. This CDR3 is 13 amino acids long. V lost 7 bases to trimming and J lost 10 bases, with 22 bases between them. CDR3 in amino acids: CSAMPGVSGPAFF. CDR3 DNA: TGCAGCGCGATGCCAGGGGTTAGCGGTCCAGCTTTCTTT. Variable domain in full (rest from reference TRBV29-1 and TRBJ1-1): SAVISQKPSRDICQRGTSLTIQCQVDSQVTMMFWYRQQPGQSLTLIATANQGSEATYESGFVIDKFPISRPNLTFSTLTVSNMSPEDSSIYLCSAMPGVSGPAFFGQGTRLTVV.